The 9 T cell receptor beta chains given below trace back to one sample, sequenced in a study of cytomegalovirus exposure and HLA in healthy donors. The PCR ran on 60 Vbeta and 13 Jbeta primers. The assay was immunoSEQ multiplex PCR, and TCRdb's table has in-frame clones only and misses some. The profile shows roughly 120,000 clones, roughly 63% of them singletons. The sample taken for sequencing was PBMCs. These receptors were collected from a man aged 30-40 years in good health and CMV-seropositive.

This clone was observed a handful of times. The chain couples TRBV5-1 to TRBJ2-5; D uncertain. The DNA end is more similar to TRBJ2-7, so the J call may be wrong. This CDR3 contains 14 residues. Looked up from germline, CDR1 is SGHRS and CDR2 is YFSETQ. The CDR3 DNA reads as TGCGCCAGCAGCTTGGAGGCACAGCTATACGAGCAGTACTTC. Translated, it gives CASSLEAQLYEQYF.

This rearrangement joins TRBV5-5 to TRBJ2-5; possibly TRBD2 for D (6 bases). CDR1 is SGHKS, CDR2 YYEKEE, per germline (reference sequence). The CDR3 runs 15 residues. The germline V and J ends were trimmed by 4 bases and 5 bases, with 18 bases remaining between them. CDR3 sequence reads: CASSPRALGRETQYF. The CDR3 nucleotides read TGTGCCAGCAGCCCCCGGGCGCTAGGGAGGGAGACCCAGTACTTC. The full variable domain, with the rest looked up from reference TRBV5-5 and TRBJ2-5, is DAGVTQSPTHLIKTRGQQVTLRCSPISGHKSVSWYQQVLGQGPQFIFQYYEKEERGRGNFPDRFSARQFPNYSSELNVNALLLGDSALYLCASSPRALGRETQYFGPGTRLLVL.

This sequence joins TRBV5-1 and TRBJ1-1, with D hard to call. The CDR3 covers 14 residues. V was clipped by 0 bases and J by 5 bases, with 11 bases between them. CDR1 and CDR2 (germline): SGHRS, YFSETQ. CDR3 nucleotide sequence: TGCGCCAGCAGCTTGGAGGGCTCGGGGACTGAAGCTTTCTTT. Its protein is CASSLEGSGTEAFF.

The V gene is TRBV9, the J gene TRBJ2-3; D possibly corresponds to TRBD2 (6 bases). CDR1 is SGDLS, CDR2 YYNGEE, per germline. The CDR3 is 15 residues long. Between the trimmed V and J ends, which lost 3 bases and 4 bases, there was a span of 15 bases. The CDR3 is CASSASTGTPDTQYF. CDR3 coding DNA: TGTGCCAGCAGCGCTTCTACCGGGACTCCAGATACGCAGTATTTT.

The rearrangement uses TRBV28 and TRBJ1-5; 7 bases agree with TRBD1. With V trimmed by 7 bases and J by 0 bases, 12 bases remained unmatched. The CDR3 runs 17 residues. From germline, CDR1 is MDHEN and CDR2 SYDVKM. This CDR3 reads CASIGQGVQYSNQPQHF. DNA for the CDR3: TGTGCCAGCATAGGGCAGGGGGTCCAGTATAGCAATCAGCCCCAGCATTTT.

This clone was observed once. J is TRBJ2-7 and V is TRBV28; TRBD1 matches 7 bases. Unmatched junction bases numbered 10, after V lost 3 bases and J lost 2 bases. The CDR3 runs to 16 residues. Germline loops: CDR1 MDHEN, CDR2 SYDVKM. CDR3: CASSFAWQGEAYEQYF. The DNA for the CDR3 is TGTGCCAGCAGTTTTGCGTGGCAGGGGGAAGCCTACGAGCAGTACTTC. The full variable domain, completed using reference TRBV28 and TRBJ2-7, is DVKVTQSSRYLVKRTGEKVFLECVQDMDHENMFWYRQDPGLGLRLIYFSYDVKMKEKGDIPEGYSVSREKKERFSLILESASTNQTSMYLCASSFAWQGEAYEQYFGPGTRLTVT.

The genes are TRBV5-1 and TRBJ1-2; D uncertain. CDR1 SGHRS and CDR2 YFSETQ come from the germline V gene. Deletions cut 2 bases from V and 7 bases from J, with 12 bases between. The CDR3 spans 13 residues. As DNA, the CDR3 is TGCGCCAGCAGCTTTTTCGGATCTAGTGGCTACACCTTC. Residues: CASSFFGSSGYTF. The whole variable domain, remainder taken from reference TRBV5-1 and TRBJ1-2, is KAGVTQTPRYLIKTRGQQVTLSCSPISGHRSVSWYQQTPGQGLQFLFEYFSETQRNKGNFPGRFSGRQFSNSRSEMNVSTLELGDSALYLCASSFFGSSGYTFGSGTRLTVV.

The chain couples TRBV11-3 to TRBJ1-1; unclear D gene. V was pared by 4 bases and J by 5 bases, with 14 bases between. This CDR3 is built from 14 residues. Germline CDR1 reads SGHNT; CDR2 reads YENEEA. The CDR3 region is CASSSGGLETEAFF. CDR3 nucleotide sequence: TGTGCCAGCAGCTCGGGAGGTCTGGAGACTGAAGCTTTCTTT.

V is TRBV7-6 and J is TRBJ2-5, with D perhaps TRBD2 (6 bases). The CDR3 length is 15 residues. Deletions cut 1 base from V and 5 bases from J, with 14 bases between. From germline, CDR1 is SGHVS and CDR2 FNYEAQ. CDR3 sequence: CASSLVSGSSETQYF. The DNA of the CDR3 is TGTGCCAGCAGCTTAGTTTCCGGGAGTTCGGAGACCCAGTACTTC.